The present TCR beta chain was sequenced within a study of shared clonotypes between healthy human individuals. The wider study: Donor ages ranged 18 to 49 years: two women, a few men. Study observations and caveats: Naive CD4 clonotypes were shared across a few donors at about 5.3%. A small donor pool kept down the genetic and exposure-history diversity that was represented.

The run depth of the assay was deep. Profiling relied on immunoSEQ multiplex PCR, and the TCRdb table lists in-frame clones only, not all of them. In the table there are roughly 1,800,000 clones, about 95% of which are singletons. Positive CCR7 selection of CD45RO-negative cells yielded the naive CD8 cells, and terminally differentiated effector memory CD45RA+ cells were excluded. The CDR3 consists of 16 residues. Germline values: CDR1 LGHNA, CDR2 YSLEER. V was clipped by 3 bases and J by 1 base, with 15 bases between them. With regard to this clone: Antigen unknown.

The material sequenced was naive CD8+ T cells sorted from blood. This TCR derives from a man between 18 and 29 years old in good health. The chain links TRBV4-3 to TRBJ1-1; weak D call: TRBD1 (6 bases). CDR3 protein: CASSQLWDTANTEAFF. The DNA for the CDR3 is TGCGCCAGCAGCCAGCTGTGGGACACCGCGAACACTGAAGCTTTCTTT.